Below are 18 T cell receptor beta chains sequenced from a single sample in a study of cytomegalovirus exposure and HLA in healthy donors. The protocol was immunoSEQ multiplex PCR, while the TCRdb copy is restricted to in-frame clones and leaves out a portion. Here the sample spans some 140,000 clones, roughly four fifths being singletons. Material for sequencing was PBMCs. All receptors derive from a man aged 25 to 40 in good health and CMV-seropositive.

This chain connects TRBV9 to TRBJ1-1; the D gene is possibly TRBD1 (5 bases). Per germline, CDR1 SGDLS and CDR2 YYNGEE. V lost 0 bases, J lost 1 base, and 10 bases lay in between. The CDR3 totals 15 residues. CDR3 nucleotides: TGTGCCAGCAGCGTAGAATGGACACCGAACACTGAAGCTTTCTTT. Its translation is CASSVEWTPNTEAFF.

Comments on this clone: A junction end diverges from the germline sequence, so it may reflect a read error. The CDR3 region has the DNA TGTGCCATCACCTCCGGGGGTTTC. Translating gives CAITSGGF. The chain employs TRBV6-1 and TRBJ2-7, with a tentative D call TRBD2 (6 bases). Germline V lookup: CDR1 MNHNS, CDR2 SASEGT. The CDR3 loop spans 8 amino acids.

The chain recombines TRBV7-9 with TRBJ2-7; D possibly corresponds to TRBD2 (7 bases). CDR1 is SEHNR, CDR2 FQNEAQ, per germline (reference sequence). V lost 4 bases, J lost 6 bases, and 13 bases lay in between. The CDR3 is 13 amino acids. The CDR3 nucleotides read TGTGCCAGCAGCTCGGGGGGCCCTTTCGAGCAGTACTTC. Protein product: CASSSGGPFEQYF.

This clone was counted a single time. The V and J genes are TRBV15 and TRBJ2-5, with 10 bases that match TRBD1. J was trimmed by 5 bases and V by 4 bases; bases with no gene match: 10. The CDR3 contains 16 residues. CDR1 is LNHNV, CDR2 YYDKDF, per germline (reference sequence). The CDR3 DNA sequence: TGTGCCACCAGCACCGCGGGACAGGGGAAATGGGAGACCCAGTACTTC. It codes for CATSTAGQGKWETQYF.

The chain is built from TRBV18 and TRBJ2-1; possible D gene TRBD2, 5 bases. CDR3 length equals 15 residues. CDR1 and CDR2 (germline): KGHSH, LQKENI. V lost 4 bases and J 9 bases, leaving 19 bases between the germline ends. In nucleotides, the CDR3 is TGTGCCAGCTCACTCAACGCCGAGGGTACGGGTGAGCAGTTCTTC. Encoded protein: CASSLNAEGTGEQFF.

This chain joins TRBV5-1 and TRBJ1-1, with D maybe TRBD1 (5 bases). The CDR3 covers 13 residues. The germline gives CDR1 SGHRS, CDR2 YFSETQ. V was cut by 4 bases and J by 3 bases, with 10 bases left in between. The CDR3 DNA is TGCGCCAGCAGCCCGGGGGTCTACACTGAAGCTTTCTTT. Its translation: CASSPGVYTEAFF. Full variable domain (remainder filled in from reference TRBV5-1 and TRBJ1-1): KAGVTQTPRYLIKTRGQQVTLSCSPISGHRSVSWYQQTPGQGLQFLFEYFSETQRNKGNFPGRFSGRQFSNSRSEMNVSTLELGDSALYLCASSPGVYTEAFFGQGTRLTVV.

The chain links TRBV2 to TRBJ2-3, with a weak D call TRBD1 (6 bases). Germline-derived CDR1 and CDR2 are SNHLY and FYNNEI. The CDR3 extends over 15 amino acids. V dropped 6 bases and J dropped 5 bases, with 18 bases sitting between them. The CDR3 DNA reads TGTGCCAGCAGACCTACAGGGAGTACGGTAGATACGCAGTATTTT. As protein: CASRPTGSTVDTQYF.

The J gene is TRBJ1-1, the V gene TRBV15; 10 bases are shared with TRBD1. The CDR3 runs to 13 residues. V lost 4 bases to trimming and J lost 8 bases; unmatched junction nucleotides: 4. Germline CDR1 LNHNV, CDR2 YYDKDF (reference sequence). This chain's CDR3 is CATSIPGQGEAFF. The CDR3 DNA is TGTGCCACCAGCATCCCGGGACAGGGGGAAGCTTTCTTT.

This chain joins TRBV18 and TRBJ2-7; D is perhaps TRBD2 (5 bases). V was pared by 3 bases and J by 6 bases, with 15 bases between. The CDR3 contains 14 residues. Germline V gives CDR1 KGHSH, CDR2 LQKENI. CDR3: CASSPFPARGEQYF. CDR3 bases: TGTGCCAGCTCACCGTTTCCTGCTCGGGGCGAGCAGTACTTC.

V is TRBV15 and J is TRBJ2-2, with D possibly matching TRBD1 (7 bases). Germline assignment: CDR1 LNHNV and CDR2 YYDKDF (reference sequence). This CDR3 contains 17 residues. Trimming cost V 0 bases and J 5 bases, with 16 bases left between them. In DNA, the CDR3 is TGTGCCACCAGCAGAGATAGGATCAGGGGGGTAACCGGGGAGCTGTTTTTT. It codes for CATSRDRIRGVTGELFF.

At least ten counts were recorded for this clone. The CDR3 sequence: CAWSHDGTGKLFF. The CDR3 nucleotides read TGTGCCTGGTCCCATGACGGGACAGGAAAACTGTTTTTT. V usage is TRBV30 and J usage is TRBJ1-4, with 8 bases that match TRBD1. CDR3 length: 13 amino acids. The trim removed 5 bases at V and 10 bases at J, leaving 9 bases unmatched. Germline V gene sequence: CDR1 GTSNPN, CDR2 SVGIG (reference sequence).

The CDR3 DNA follows: TGTGCCAGCAGTCGCAGGGGGCGTACGGAGCAGTACTTC. This sequence encodes CASSRRGRTEQYF. The gene calls are TRBV6-5 and TRBJ2-7; TRBD1 agrees at 8 bases. CDR3 size: 13 residues. V dropped 5 bases and J dropped 7; count of bases not matched to a gene: 7. CDR1 MNHEY and CDR2 SVGAGI come from the germline V gene.

The chain links TRBV6-5 to TRBJ1-1, with D uncertain. The CDR3 contains 14 residues. In germline, CDR1 is MNHEY, CDR2 SVGAGI. V lost 5 bases and J 1 base, leaving 11 bases between the germline ends. CDR3 DNA: TGTGCCAGCAGTCCCCCGGGGAGGAACACTGAAGCTTTCTTT. As protein: CASSPPGRNTEAFF.

This chain joins TRBV29-1 and TRBJ1-2; 7 nucleotides match TRBD1. J lost 1 base, V lost 5 bases, and 10 bases had no gene match. Germline assignment: CDR1 SQVTM and CDR2 ANQGSEA. This CDR3 is built from 15 residues. The CDR3: CSVPGGGGVNYGYTF. Written as DNA, the CDR3 is TGCAGCGTTCCAGGGGGAGGTGGGGTTAACTATGGCTACACCTTC.

The chain carries TRBV2 and TRBJ1-4, with D possibly being TRBD1 (5 bases). Germline V CDR1 and CDR2: SNHLY, FYNNEI. The CDR3 totals 14 residues. Trimming shortened V by 3 bases and J by 8 bases, and 13 bases separated the two germline ends. CDR3 sequence: CASSEFGGGEKLFF. The DNA of the CDR3 is TGTGCCAGCAGTGAGTTCGGGGGTGGCGAAAAACTGTTTTTT.

The V and J genes are TRBV5-1 and TRBJ1-1, with D tentatively TRBD1 (5 bases). Germline CDR1 is SGHRS and CDR2 is YFSETQ. The ends were cut back, 0 bases at V and 5 bases at J, with 14 bases in the middle. CDR3 size: 15 residues. The CDR3 spells CASSLERGGWTEAFF. DNA of the CDR3: TGCGCCAGCAGCTTGGAAAGGGGAGGTTGGACTGAAGCTTTCTTT.

V gene TRBV11-3 combines with J gene TRBJ1-1, with 8 positions matching TRBD1. Germline values: CDR1 SGHNT, CDR2 YENEEA. The length of the CDR3 is 16 residues. V lost 1 base, J lost 6 bases, and 10 bases stayed unmatched. CDR3 amino acids: CASSLVPTGGGSEAFF. Written as DNA, the CDR3 is TGTGCCAGCAGCTTAGTCCCAACAGGGGGAGGTTCTGAAGCTTTCTTT.

As concerns this clone: The identical CDR3 is also encoded by other nucleotide sequences in the sample. This chain links TRBV5-1 with TRBJ1-1; 9 nucleotides line up with TRBD1. CDR1 is SGHRS and CDR2 is YFSETQ in the germline V gene. The J segment lost 1 base and the V segment lost 3 bases, leaving 1 base of the junction unmatched. This CDR3 spans 14 amino acids. DNA for the CDR3: TGCGCCAGCAGCTCGGGACAGGGGAACACTGAAGCTTTCTTT. Translation: CASSSGQGNTEAFF.